Here is one TCR beta chain with its context. These data originate in a study of CD8 T cells in ankylosing spondylitis. One entry per CDR3 protein results from TCRdb running MiXCR on the 5' RACE reads. The sample comprises 150,000 or so distinct CDR3 sequences, 18% of which are singletons, and approximately 7.6% rests with the top ten. This CDR3 contains 16 residues. Germline V CDR1 and CDR2: SGHRS, YFSETQ. Trimming cost V 4 bases and J 8 bases; bases outside gene matches: 8. Sequencing was carried out using blood, either unsorted or a sorted T cell fraction (not recorded which). The origin of this receptor is a male donor with ankylosing spondylitis or in good health (not recorded which). The V and J genes are TRBV5-1 and TRBJ2-1; 14 positions match TRBD2. The CDR3, as DNA: TGCGCCAGCAGCGGGACTAGCGGGAGTGGGGGCTATGAGCAGTTCTTC. This translates into CASSGTSGSGGYEQFF.